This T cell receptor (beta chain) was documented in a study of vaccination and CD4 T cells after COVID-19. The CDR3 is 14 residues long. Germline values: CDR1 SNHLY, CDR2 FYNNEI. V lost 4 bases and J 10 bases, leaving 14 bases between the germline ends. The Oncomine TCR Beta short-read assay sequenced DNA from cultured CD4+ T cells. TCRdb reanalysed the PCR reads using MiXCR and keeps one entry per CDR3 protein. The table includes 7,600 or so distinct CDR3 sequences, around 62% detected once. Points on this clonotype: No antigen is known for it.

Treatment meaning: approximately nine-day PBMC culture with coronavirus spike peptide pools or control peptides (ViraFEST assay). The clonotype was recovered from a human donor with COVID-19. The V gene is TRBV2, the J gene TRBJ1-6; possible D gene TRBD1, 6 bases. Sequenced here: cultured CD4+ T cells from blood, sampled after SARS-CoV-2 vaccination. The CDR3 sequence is CASSVLGGTSPLHF. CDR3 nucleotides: TGTGCCAGCAGTGTCTTAGGGGGAACGTCACCCCTCCACTTT.